These T cell receptor beta chains were read from a single sample in a study of blood T cell repertoires in COVID-19. Profiling relied on immunoSEQ multiplex PCR, and the TCRdb table lists in-frame clones only, not all of them. The sample contains about 120,000 clones, 75% to 90% of which appear only once. The sample taken for sequencing was peripheral blood. The receptor source for this set is a man aged 25-45 years with acute or convalescent COVID-19. CDR3s include the opening cysteine and the closing phenylalanine or tryptophan. The D gene is left open where the match is weak. Size values are once, few and many counts, or a class for expanded clones, and some rows have none.

CDR3 | DNA | J | D | size | V
CAWSTGAMNTEAFF | TGTGCCTGGAGTACAGGGGCGATGAACACTGAAGCTTTCTTT | TRBJ1-1 | TRBD1 | few | TRBV30
CASSLQGGGETQYF | TGCGCCAGCAGCTTGCAGGGGGGCGGGGAGACCCAGTACTTC | TRBJ2-5 | NA | once | TRBV5-1
CASSRGGQGLSETQYF | TGTGCCAGCAGCCGGGGGGGACAGGGGTTGAGCGAGACCCAGTACTTC | TRBJ2-5 | TRBD1 | NA | TRBV13
CASSLGLTNTEAFF | TGCGCCAGCAGCCTGGGACTGACTAACACTGAAGCTTTCTTT | TRBJ1-1 | NA | NA | TRBV4-3
CASTPEVAVQETQYF | TGTGCCAGCACCCCTGAGGTAGCGGTCCAAGAGACCCAGTACTTC | TRBJ2-5 | NA | NA | TRBV5-4
CASSPTGTGGLYNEQFF | TGTGCCAGCAGCCCCACCGGGACAGGGGGTCTTTACAATGAGCAGTTCTTC | TRBJ2-1 | TRBD1 | NA | TRBV9
CASSAGGATEAFF | TGTGCCAGCAGCGCGGGAGGGGCGACTGAAGCTTTCTTT | TRBJ1-1 | NA | NA | TRBV12-3/TRBV12-4
CASRKMTGNTEAFF | TGTGCCAGCCGCAAAATGACGGGGAACACTGAAGCTTTCTTT | TRBJ1-1 | NA | NA | TRBV27
CASSEIAGGTDTQYF | TGTGCCAGCAGTGAAATAGCGGGGGGCACAGATACGCAGTATTTT | TRBJ2-3 | TRBD2 | NA | TRBV6-4
CAISRQQVTGELFF | TGTGCCATCAGTAGACAACAAGTCACCGGGGAGCTGTTTTTT | TRBJ2-2 | NA | NA | TRBV10-3
CASSLGGRPSTDTQYF | TGCGCCAGCAGCTTGGGCGGGAGGCCCAGCACAGATACGCAGTATTTT | TRBJ2-3 | TRBD2 | NA | TRBV5-1
CASSLSLGGQHYNEQFF | TGTGCCAGCAGCTTAAGCCTTGGGGGACAGCACTACAATGAGCAGTTCTTC | TRBJ2-1 | TRBD1 | NA | TRBV7-6
CASSSSGSYEQYF | TGTGCCAGCAGCTCTTCAGGGTCCTACGAGCAGTACTTC | TRBJ2-7 | NA | NA | TRBV7-9
CAWSRGTSGENGELFF | TGTGCCTGGAGTAGGGGGACTAGCGGGGAAAACGGGGAGCTGTTTTTT | TRBJ2-2 | TRBD2 | NA | TRBV30
CASSQVDRGPHEQFF | TGCGCCAGCAGCCAAGTAGACAGGGGCCCCCATGAGCAGTTCTTC | TRBJ2-1 | TRBD1 | NA | TRBV4-1
CASSDPSGHEQFF | TGTGCCAGCAGCGACCCTAGCGGGCATGAGCAGTTCTTC | TRBJ2-1 | TRBD2 | NA | TRBV5-8
CASSAVVGQGNIQYF | TGTGCCAGCAGCGCCGTAGTGGGACAGGGGAACATTCAGTACTTC | TRBJ2-4 | TRBD1 | once | TRBV9
CASSLGGHGYTF | TGCGCCAGCAGCTTGGGAGGCCATGGCTACACCTTC | TRBJ1-2 | NA | NA | TRBV5-1
CASRSTGVGGYTF | TGTGCCAGCAGATCGACAGGGGTCGGAGGCTACACCTTC | TRBJ1-2 | TRBD1 | NA | TRBV12-3/TRBV12-4
CASSTGVWQAGNTEAFF | TGTGCCAGCAGCACGGGGGTCTGGCAGGCGGGGAACACTGAAGCTTTCTTT | TRBJ1-1 | NA | NA | TRBV7-6
CASRKINEQLHF | TGTGCCAGCAGGAAAATTAATGAGCAACTCCACTTT | TRBJ1-6 | NA | NA | TRBV5-6
CASSPGQGAEAFF | TGTGCCAGCTCACCGGGACAGGGGGCGGAAGCTTTCTTT | TRBJ1-1 | TRBD1 | once | TRBV18
CASSLAGDRVGYTF | TGCGCCAGCAGCTTGGCCGGGGACAGGGTTGGCTACACCTTC | TRBJ1-2 | TRBD1 | NA | TRBV5-1
CASSFPGTGTREQYF | TGCGCCAGCAGCTTCCCCGGGACTGGAACTCGGGAGCAGTACTTC | TRBJ2-7 | NA | NA | TRBV5-1
CASSMASGPSVTQYF | TGTGCCAGTAGTATGGCATCGGGTCCTTCTGTTACGCAGTATTTT | TRBJ2-3 | NA | NA | TRBV19
CASSQAKGEVGTDTQYF | TGTGCCAGCAGCCAAGCTAAAGGGGAAGTGGGCACAGATACGCAGTATTTT | TRBJ2-3 | NA | NA | TRBV3-1/TRBV3-2
CASSTVHGYTF | TGTGCCAGTAGTACCGTCCATGGCTACACCTTC | TRBJ1-2 | NA | NA | TRBV19
CASSTRTSGSITDIQYF | TGTGCCAGTAGTACTCGGACTAGCGGGAGTATTACGGACATTCAGTACTTC | TRBJ2-4 | TRBD2 | NA | TRBV19
CASSLKPRDSYNEQFF | TGTGCCAGCAGCTTAAAGCCCCGGGACAGCTACAATGAGCAGTTCTTC | TRBJ2-1 | TRBD1 | NA | TRBV7-3
CASSPRFGTGSSYEQYF | TGTGCCAGCAGTCCCCGGTTCGGGACAGGGAGCTCCTACGAGCAGTACTTC | TRBJ2-7 | TRBD1 | NA | TRBV6-6
CSVEGLLAKNEQFF | TGCAGCGTTGAAGGTCTGCTAGCGAAAAATGAGCAGTTCTTC | TRBJ2-1 | NA | NA | TRBV29-1
CASSDRAGDYNEQFF | TGTGCCAGCAGTGACCGGGCAGGGGACTACAATGAGCAGTTCTTC | TRBJ2-1 | NA | many | TRBV6-4
CAWSPSDQGYGYTF | TGTGCCTGGAGTCCATCAGACCAGGGCTATGGCTACACCTTC | TRBJ1-2 | NA | NA | TRBV30
CASGQSTDTQYF | TGCGCCAGCGGACAGAGCACAGATACGCAGTATTTT | TRBJ2-3 | NA | NA | TRBV5-1
CASSPRELPSYNEQFF | TGTGCCAGCAGCCCCCGGGAGCTGCCCTCCTACAATGAGCAGTTCTTC | TRBJ2-1 | NA | NA | TRBV3-1/TRBV3-2
CASSQVTRPADTQYF | TGTGCCAGCAGCCAAGTGACTAGGCCGGCCGATACGCAGTATTTT | TRBJ2-3 | NA | NA | TRBV4-2
CASSHAGTSTDTQYF | TGTGCCAGCAGCCACGCCGGGACTAGCACAGATACGCAGTATTTT | TRBJ2-3 | NA | NA | TRBV6-2/TRBV6-3
CASSSGGGQNIAKNIQYF | TGTGCCAGCAGCTCTGGGGGAGGACAAAATATAGCCAAAAACATTCAGTACTTC | TRBJ2-4 | NA | NA | TRBV5-4
CATTGASYNEQFF | TGTGCCACCACAGGGGCATCCTACAATGAGCAGTTCTTC | TRBJ2-1 | TRBD1 | NA | TRBV19
CAWSVPTSYEQYF | TGTGCCTGGAGTGTACCGACTTCCTACGAGCAGTACTTC | TRBJ2-7 | NA | NA | TRBV30
CASSLGAGLETQYF | TGCGCCAGCAGCTTGGGGGCAGGCCTAGAGACCCAGTACTTC | TRBJ2-5 | NA | NA | TRBV5-1
CASSQAGVYQETQYF | TGCGCCAGCAGCCAAGCGGGGGTGTACCAAGAGACCCAGTACTTC | TRBJ2-5 | NA | few | TRBV4-1
CASSLAVSVYNEQFF | TGTGCCAGCAGCTTAGCAGTTTCGGTGTACAATGAGCAGTTCTTC | TRBJ2-1 | NA | NA | TRBV7-9
CASSPGYGYTF | TGTGCCAGCAGCCCAGGGTATGGCTACACCTTC | TRBJ1-2 | NA | NA | TRBV7-6
CASSLGGGKTGNTIYF | TGTGCCAGCAGCTTAGGAGGCGGGAAAACTGGAAACACCATATATTTT | TRBJ1-3 | NA | few | TRBV7-2
CASSFPGTEAFF | TGTGCCAGCAGCTTTCCGGGAACTGAAGCTTTCTTT | TRBJ1-1 | NA | NA | TRBV5-8